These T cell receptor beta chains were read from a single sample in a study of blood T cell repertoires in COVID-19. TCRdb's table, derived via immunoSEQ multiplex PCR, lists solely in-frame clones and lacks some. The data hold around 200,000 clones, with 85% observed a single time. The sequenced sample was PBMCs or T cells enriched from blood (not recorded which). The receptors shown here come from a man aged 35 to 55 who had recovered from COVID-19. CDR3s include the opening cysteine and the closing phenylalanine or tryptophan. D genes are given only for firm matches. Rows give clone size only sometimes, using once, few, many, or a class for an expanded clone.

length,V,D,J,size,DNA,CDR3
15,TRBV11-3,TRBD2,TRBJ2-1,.,TGTGCCAGCAGCTTAGTCAGCGGGAGTAGGAATGAGCAGTTCTTC,CASSLVSGSRNEQFF
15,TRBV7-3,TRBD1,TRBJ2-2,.,TGTGCCAGCAGCCCGGACAGGGGAAGCACCGGGGAGCTGTTTTTT,CASSPDRGSTGELFF
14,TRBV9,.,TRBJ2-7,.,TGTGCCAGCAGCGACCGGAGCGTCACCCACGAGCAGTACTTC,CASSDRSVTHEQYF
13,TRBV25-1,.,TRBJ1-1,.,TGTGCCAGCCGGGACATAGGTTCAACTGAAGCTTTCTTT,CASRDIGSTEAFF
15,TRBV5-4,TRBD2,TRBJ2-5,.,TGTGCCAGCAGCTTGGCTAGCGGGCTTCAAGAGACCCAGTACTTC,CASSLASGLQETQYF
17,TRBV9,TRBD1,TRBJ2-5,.,TGTGCCAGCAGCGCCGGGCATGGGACAGGGGTACGGGAGACCCAGTACTTC,CASSAGHGTGVRETQYF
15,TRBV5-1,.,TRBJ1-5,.,TGCGCCAGCAGCTTAAGGGGAGGGTCCGACCAGCCCCAGCATTTT,CASSLRGGSDQPQHF
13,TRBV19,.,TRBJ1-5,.,TGTGCCAGTAAATTACATTTCAATCAGCCCCAGCATTTT,CASKLHFNQPQHF
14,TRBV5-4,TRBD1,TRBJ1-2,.,TGTGCCAGCAGCTTATTCCAGGGGGCTGAGGGCTACACCTTC,CASSLFQGAEGYTF
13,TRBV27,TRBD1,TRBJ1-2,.,TGTGCCAGCAGTCACGGGACAGACTATGGCTACACCTTC,CASSHGTDYGYTF
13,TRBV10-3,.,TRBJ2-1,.,TGTGCCACCAGGGCAACGTCCTACAATGAGCAGTTCTTC,CATRATSYNEQFF
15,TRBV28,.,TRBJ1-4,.,TGTGCCAGCAGTCCTACAGGGCTACTTAATGAAAAACTGTTTTTT,CASSPTGLLNEKLFF
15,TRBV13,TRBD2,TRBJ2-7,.,TGTGCCAGCAGCTCGATGGCTAGCGGGAGATACGAGCAGTACTTC,CASSSMASGRYEQYF
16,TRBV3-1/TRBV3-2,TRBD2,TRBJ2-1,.,TGTGCCAGCAGCCGCCATTTGCTAGCGGGAGACAATGAGCAGTTCTTC,CASSRHLLAGDNEQFF
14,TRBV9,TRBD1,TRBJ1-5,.,TGTGCCAGCAGCGTAGGGCAGGGGGGTCAGCCCCAGCATTTT,CASSVGQGGQPQHF
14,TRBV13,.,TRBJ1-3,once,TGTGCCAGCAGCAACCAGTTCTCTGGAAACACCATATATTTT,CASSNQFSGNTIYF
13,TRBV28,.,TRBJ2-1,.,TGTGCCAGCAAGAATAGCGTCTCGGATGAGCAGTTCTTC,CASKNSVSDEQFF
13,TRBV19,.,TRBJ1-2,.,TGTGCCAGTAGTATAGAAGCGAGCTATGGCTACACCTTC,CASSIEASYGYTF